Listed here are 10 T cell receptor beta chains from one sample, sequenced in a study of T cells in Graves' hyperthyroidism and ophthalmopathy. Using RNA transcripts as the source, TCR beta CDR3 regions were amplified. During a first-round RT-PCR of the TCR CDR3, the HTBI primer set was used. TCRdb called the multiplex PCR reads again in MiXCR, with one record for every CDR3 protein. Of about 420,000 distinct CDR3 sequences listed, approximately 15% are singletons. The sequencing sample was made of blood. These receptors came from a woman aged 18-29 years with Graves' hyperthyroidism.

This clonotype has a count of ten or more. The chain joins TRBV28 to TRBJ1-2; possibly TRBD1 for D (5 bases). Germline CDR1 MDHEN, CDR2 SYDVKM. Trimming pared 4 bases from V and 7 bases from J, leaving 10 bases between. The CDR3 covers 12 residues. In DNA form, the CDR3 reads TGTGCCAGCAGTTCAGGGAAGGGTGGCTACACCTTC. Encoded protein: CASSSGKGGYTF.

This clonotype occurred a few times. The chain links TRBV5-4 to TRBJ2-2; D not certain. There are 15 residues in the CDR3. Germline CDR1 SGHNT, CDR2 YYREEE (reference sequence). V was cut by 0 bases and J by 6 bases, with 12 bases left in between. The CDR3: CASSLAQTAPGELFF. CDR3 bases: TGTGCCAGCAGCTTGGCTCAGACCGCGCCCGGGGAGCTGTTTTTT.

The chain joins TRBV20-1 to TRBJ1-2; 9 nucleotides line up with TRBD1. V lost 1 base, J lost 4 bases, and 1 base stayed unmatched. In germline, CDR1 is DFQATT, CDR2 SNEGSKA (reference sequence). The CDR3 spans 13 residues. The CDR3 protein is CSARGDRAYGYTF. The CDR3 nucleotides are TGCAGTGCTAGAGGGGACAGGGCCTATGGCTACACCTTC.

This clonotype was seen a few times. The chain employs TRBV9 and TRBJ2-7; 8 positions match TRBD2. The CDR3 has 15 amino acids. The J segment lost 2 bases and the V segment lost 5 bases, leaving 9 bases of the junction unmatched. The germline V gene encodes CDR1 SGDLS and CDR2 YYNGEE. CDR3 nucleotides: TGTGCCAGCAGTAGGGGTAGCGGGGTCACCTACGAGCAGTACTTC. It codes for CASSRGSGVTYEQYF.

This clonotype was counted ten times or more. The genes are TRBV15 and TRBJ1-1; D possibly corresponds to TRBD1 (5 bases). Trimming stripped 4 bases from V and 2 bases from J, with 14 bases between. CDR3 size: 15 residues. The germline gives CDR1 LNHNV, CDR2 YYDKDF (reference sequence). The CDR3 loop is CATSTYTGANTEAFF. CDR3 nucleotide sequence: TGTGCCACCAGCACCTACACCGGGGCCAACACTGAAGCTTTCTTT. The complete variable domain, with remaining parts taken from reference TRBV15 and TRBJ1-1, reads DAMVIQNPRYQVTQFGKPVTLSCSQTLNHNVMYWYQQKSSQAPKLLFHYYDKDFNNEADTPDNFQSRRPNTSFCFLDIRSPGLGDTAMYLCATSTYTGANTEAFFGQGTRLTVV.

This clonotype came up many times. This chain links TRBV30 with TRBJ1-3; perhaps TRBD1 as D (6 bases). Germline CDR1 reads GTSNPN; CDR2 reads SVGIG (reference sequence). The V end lost 4 bases, the J end lost 7 bases, and 8 bases lay between the germline ends. This CDR3 comprises 11 residues. The CDR3 loop is CAWTGQNTIYF. DNA for the CDR3: TGTGCCTGGACCGGACAGAACACCATATATTTT.

This clonotype showed up many times. The chain employs TRBV29-1 and TRBJ2-3; D might be TRBD2 (5 bases). CDR3 length: 12 amino acids. Germline assignment: CDR1 SQVTM and CDR2 ANQGSEA. V was cut by 4 bases and J by 2 bases, with 7 bases left in between. CDR3 protein: CSVGGNTDTQYF. CDR3 nucleotide sequence: TGCAGCGTTGGAGGGAACACAGATACGCAGTATTTT.

CDR3 loop: CASGPSGNYGYTF. For the CDR3, the DNA is TGTGCCAGCGGCCCATCTGGTAACTATGGCTACACCTTC. This rearrangement joins TRBV27 to TRBJ1-2; no firm D call. Trimming took off 8 bases at V and 1 base at J, with 11 bases between the two ends. This CDR3 spans 13 amino acids. The germline V gene has CDR1 MNHEY and CDR2 SMNVEV (reference sequence).

This clonotype was seen only a few times. CDR3 loop: CASSQEGGGEQYF. The CDR3 DNA sequence: TGTGCCAGCAGCCAAGAGGGGGGGGGCGAGCAGTACTTC. The chain uses TRBV3-1 and TRBJ2-7; 7 bases fit TRBD2. V lost 0 bases, J lost 6 bases, and 2 bases stayed unmatched. Germline assignment: CDR1 LGHDT and CDR2 YNNKEL (reference sequence). CDR3 length: 13 residues.

This clonotype was counted between two and nine times. V is TRBV6-2 or TRBV6-3 and J is TRBJ2-7; the D is unclear. Germline-derived CDR1 and CDR2 are MNHEY and SVGEGT. CDR3 length equals 16 residues. V dropped 6 bases and J dropped 0 bases, with 18 bases sitting between them. This CDR3 is CASREGLGPGSYEQYF. The CDR3 coding sequence is TGTGCCAGCAGGGAAGGGCTCGGGCCTGGCTCCTACGAGCAGTACTTC.